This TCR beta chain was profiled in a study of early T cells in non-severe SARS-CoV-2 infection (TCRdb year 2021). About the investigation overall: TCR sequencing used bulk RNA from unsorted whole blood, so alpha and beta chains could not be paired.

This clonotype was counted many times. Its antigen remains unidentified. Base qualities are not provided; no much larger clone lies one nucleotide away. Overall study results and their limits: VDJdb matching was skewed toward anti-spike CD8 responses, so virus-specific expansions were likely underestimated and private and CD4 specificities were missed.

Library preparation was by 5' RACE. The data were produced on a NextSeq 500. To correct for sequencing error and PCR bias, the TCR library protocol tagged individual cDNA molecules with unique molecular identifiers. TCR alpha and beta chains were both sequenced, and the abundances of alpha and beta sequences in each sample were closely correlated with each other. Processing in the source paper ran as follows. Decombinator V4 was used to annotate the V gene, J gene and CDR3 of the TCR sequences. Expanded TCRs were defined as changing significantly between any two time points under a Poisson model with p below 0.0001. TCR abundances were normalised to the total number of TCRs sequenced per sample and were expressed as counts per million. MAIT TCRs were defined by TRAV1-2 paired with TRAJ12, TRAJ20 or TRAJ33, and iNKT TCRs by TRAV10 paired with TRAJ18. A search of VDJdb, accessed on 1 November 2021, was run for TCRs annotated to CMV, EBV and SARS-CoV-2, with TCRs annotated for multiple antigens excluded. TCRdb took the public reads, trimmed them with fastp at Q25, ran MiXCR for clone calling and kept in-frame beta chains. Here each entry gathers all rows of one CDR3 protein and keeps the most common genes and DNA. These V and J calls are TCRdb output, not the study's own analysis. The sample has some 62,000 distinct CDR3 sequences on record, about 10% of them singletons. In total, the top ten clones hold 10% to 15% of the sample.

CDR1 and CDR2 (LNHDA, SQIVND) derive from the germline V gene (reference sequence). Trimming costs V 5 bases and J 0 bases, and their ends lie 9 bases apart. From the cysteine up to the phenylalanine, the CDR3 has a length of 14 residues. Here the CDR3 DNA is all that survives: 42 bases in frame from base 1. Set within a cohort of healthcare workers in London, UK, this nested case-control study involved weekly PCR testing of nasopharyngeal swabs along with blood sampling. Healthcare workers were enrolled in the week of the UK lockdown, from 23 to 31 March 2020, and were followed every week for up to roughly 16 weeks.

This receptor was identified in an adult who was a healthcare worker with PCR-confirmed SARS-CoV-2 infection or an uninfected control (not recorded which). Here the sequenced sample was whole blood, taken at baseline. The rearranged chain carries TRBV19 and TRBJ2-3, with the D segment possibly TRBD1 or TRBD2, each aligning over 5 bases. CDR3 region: CASSRGGSTDTQYF. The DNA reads TGTGCCAGTAGTCGGGGCGGCAGCACAGATACGCAGTATTTT. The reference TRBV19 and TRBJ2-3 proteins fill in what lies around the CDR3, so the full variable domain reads DGGITQSPKYLFRKEGQNVTLSCEQNLNHDAMYWYRQDPGQGLRLIYYSQIVNDFQKGDIAEGYSVSREKKESFPLTVTSAQKNPTAFYLCASSRGGSTDTQYFGPGTRLTVL.